This TCR beta chain was sequenced in a study of early T cells in non-severe SARS-CoV-2 infection. Study-level information: Sequencing used unsorted whole-blood bulk RNA, so chains lack pairing.

This CDR3 is built from 15 residues. Germline V CDR1 and CDR2: MNHEY, SVGAGI. J lost 9 bases, V lost 2 bases, and 8 bases had no gene match. In this sample, this clonotype turned up many times. One entry per CDR3 protein, called by TCRdb with MiXCR from the 5' RACE reads. This sample has 50,000 to 60,000 distinct CDR3 sequences, with approximately 8% found just once. The J gene is TRBJ2-3, the V gene TRBV6-5, with 10 bases identical to TRBD2. Input material: whole blood. The TCR sequence derives from an adult who was a healthcare worker with PCR-confirmed SARS-CoV-2 infection or an uninfected control (not recorded which). The CDR3 sequence is CASSYGGSGGDTQYF. In DNA, the CDR3 is TGTGCCAGCAGTTACGGAGGGAGCGGGGGGGACACGCAGTATTTT.